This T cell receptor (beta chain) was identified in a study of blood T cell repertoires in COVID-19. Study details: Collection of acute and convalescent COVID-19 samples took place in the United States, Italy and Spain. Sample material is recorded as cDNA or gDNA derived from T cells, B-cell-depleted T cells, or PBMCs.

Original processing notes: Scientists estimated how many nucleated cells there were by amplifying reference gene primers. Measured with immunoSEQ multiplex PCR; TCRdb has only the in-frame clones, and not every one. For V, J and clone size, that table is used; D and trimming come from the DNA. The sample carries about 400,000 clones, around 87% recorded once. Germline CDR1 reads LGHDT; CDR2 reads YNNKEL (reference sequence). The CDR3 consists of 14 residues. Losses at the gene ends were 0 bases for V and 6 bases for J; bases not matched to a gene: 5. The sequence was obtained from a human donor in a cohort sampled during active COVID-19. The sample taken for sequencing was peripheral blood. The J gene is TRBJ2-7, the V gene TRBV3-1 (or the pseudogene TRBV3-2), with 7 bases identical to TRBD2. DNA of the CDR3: TGTGCCAGCAGCCAAGAGGGGACTACATCCGAGCAGTACTTC. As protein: CASSQEGTTSEQYF.